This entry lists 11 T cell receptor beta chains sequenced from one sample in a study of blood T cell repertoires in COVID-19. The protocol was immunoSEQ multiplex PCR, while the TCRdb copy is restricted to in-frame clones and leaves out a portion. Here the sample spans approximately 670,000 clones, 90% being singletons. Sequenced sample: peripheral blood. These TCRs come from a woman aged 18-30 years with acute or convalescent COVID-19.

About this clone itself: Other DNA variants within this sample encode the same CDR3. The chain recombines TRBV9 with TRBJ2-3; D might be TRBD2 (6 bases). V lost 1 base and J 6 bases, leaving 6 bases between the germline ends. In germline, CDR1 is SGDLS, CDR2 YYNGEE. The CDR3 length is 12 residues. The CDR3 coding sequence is TGTGCCAGCAGCGTACGGGGGGATACGCAGTATTTT. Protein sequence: CASSVRGDTQYF. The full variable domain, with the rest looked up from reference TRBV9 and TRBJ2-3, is DSGVTQTPKHLITATGQRVTLRCSPRSGDLSVYWYQQSLDQGLQFLIQYYNGEERAKGNILERFSAQQFPDLHSELNLSSLELGDSALYFCASSVRGDTQYFGPGTRLTVL.

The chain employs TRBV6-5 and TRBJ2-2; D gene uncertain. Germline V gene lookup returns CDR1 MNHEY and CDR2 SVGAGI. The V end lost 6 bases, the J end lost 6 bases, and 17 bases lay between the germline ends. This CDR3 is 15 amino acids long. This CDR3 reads CASRYAEPGSGELFF. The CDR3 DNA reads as TGTGCCAGCAGATACGCGGAGCCCGGGTCCGGGGAGCTGTTTTTT.

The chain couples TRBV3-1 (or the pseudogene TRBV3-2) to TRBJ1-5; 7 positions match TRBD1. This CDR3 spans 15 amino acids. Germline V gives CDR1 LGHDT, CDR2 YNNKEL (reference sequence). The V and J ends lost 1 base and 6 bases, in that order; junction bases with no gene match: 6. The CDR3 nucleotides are TGTGCCAGCAGCCAAGGACAGGGAATGGTTCAGCCCCAGCATTTT. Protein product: CASSQGQGMVQPQHF.

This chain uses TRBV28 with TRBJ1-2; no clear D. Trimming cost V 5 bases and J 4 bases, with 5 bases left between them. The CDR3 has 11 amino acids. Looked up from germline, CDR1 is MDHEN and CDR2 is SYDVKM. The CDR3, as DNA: TGTGCCAGCAGTCCTTCCTATGGCTACACCTTC. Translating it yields CASSPSYGYTF.

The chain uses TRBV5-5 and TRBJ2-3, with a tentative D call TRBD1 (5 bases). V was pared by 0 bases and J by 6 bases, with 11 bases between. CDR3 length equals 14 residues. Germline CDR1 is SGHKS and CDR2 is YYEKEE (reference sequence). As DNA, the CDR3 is TGTGCCAGCAGCTTGGGGCCGGCAGGGGATACGCAGTATTTT. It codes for CASSLGPAGDTQYF.

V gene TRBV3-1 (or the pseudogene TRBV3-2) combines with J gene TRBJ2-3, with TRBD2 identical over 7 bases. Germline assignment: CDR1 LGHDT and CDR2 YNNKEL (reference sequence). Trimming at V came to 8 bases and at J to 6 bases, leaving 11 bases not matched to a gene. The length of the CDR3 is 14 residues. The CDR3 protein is CASRRGKDSDTQYF. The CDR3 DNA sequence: TGTGCCAGCCGGCGGGGGAAGGATAGTGATACGCAGTATTTT.

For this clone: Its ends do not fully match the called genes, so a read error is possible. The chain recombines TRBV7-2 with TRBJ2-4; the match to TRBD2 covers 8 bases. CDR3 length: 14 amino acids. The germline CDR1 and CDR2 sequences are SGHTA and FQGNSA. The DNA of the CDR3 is TGTGCCAGCAGCTACCCCTTCGAACCCGGGACTAGGAGGTTC. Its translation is CASSYPFEPGTRRF.

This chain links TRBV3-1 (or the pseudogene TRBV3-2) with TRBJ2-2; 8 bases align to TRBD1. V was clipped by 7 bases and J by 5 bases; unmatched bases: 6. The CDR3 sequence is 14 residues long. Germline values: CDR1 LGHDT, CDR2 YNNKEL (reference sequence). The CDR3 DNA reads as TGTGCCAGCACCAATACAGGGGGAACCGGGGAGCTGTTTTTT. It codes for CASTNTGGTGELFF.

CDR3 nucleotide sequence: TGTGCCAGCAGCTCCTCGGACAGGGGCTATGGCTACACCTTC. It is translated as CASSSSDRGYGYTF. This chain joins TRBV7-9 and TRBJ1-2; 9 nucleotides match TRBD1. From germline, CDR1 is SEHNR and CDR2 FQNEAQ (reference sequence). With V trimmed by 4 bases and J by 4 bases, 4 bases remained unmatched. The CDR3 is 14 amino acids.

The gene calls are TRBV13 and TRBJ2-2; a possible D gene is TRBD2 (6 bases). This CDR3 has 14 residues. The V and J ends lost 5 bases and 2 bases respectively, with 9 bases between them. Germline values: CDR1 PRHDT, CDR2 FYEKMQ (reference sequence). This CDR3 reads CASSEGLNTGELFF. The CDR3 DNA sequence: TGTGCCAGCAGCGAGGGACTTAACACCGGGGAGCTGTTTTTT.

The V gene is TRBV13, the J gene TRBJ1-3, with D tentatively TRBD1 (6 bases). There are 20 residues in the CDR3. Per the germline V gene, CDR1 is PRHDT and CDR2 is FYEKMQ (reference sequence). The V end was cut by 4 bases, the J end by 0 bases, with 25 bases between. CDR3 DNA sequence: TGTGCCAGCAGCTCCATCTACCAAATCTACAGGGATACCTCTGGAAACACCATATATTTT. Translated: CASSSIYQIYRDTSGNTIYF.